The 32 T cell receptor beta chains below come from one sample, sequenced in a study of human T cells and chemical hapten exposure. Time point reported: patch test 1, 2 weeks after DPC sensitization. The sample's treatment: therapeutic diphenylcyclopropenone sensitization with weekly scalp DPC. TCRdb passed the RACE reads through MiXCR, listing each CDR3 protein once. The table includes around 110,000 distinct CDR3 sequences, 9.5% to 13% detected once. Source: whole blood, taken in connection with sensitization to the hapten diphenylcyclopropenone (DPC). Receptors were obtained from a woman between 45 and 60 years old with alopecia areata. Some clones in this sample may be carry-over from other donors' samples.

In this sample, this clonotype turned up many times. The chain is built from TRBV6-2 or TRBV6-3 and TRBJ1-1; D may be TRBD1 (6 bases). Germline V gives CDR1 MNHEY, CDR2 SVGEGT. The CDR3 spans 12 residues. Trimming removed 7 bases at V and 4 bases at J, with 10 bases between. The CDR3 coding sequence is TGTGCCAGCAAACAGGGCGGCACTGAAGCTTTCTTT. Its translation: CASKQGGTEAFF.

This chain uses TRBV18 with TRBJ1-1, with D hard to call. The CDR3 sequence is 14 residues long. Germline V gives CDR1 KGHSH, CDR2 LQKENI. V dropped 2 bases and J dropped 0 bases, with 7 bases sitting between them. CDR3 bases: TGTGCCAGCTCACCAAAAAGAATGAACACTGAAGCTTTCTTT. This gives the protein CASSPKRMNTEAFF.

V is TRBV29-1 and J is TRBJ1-3; no clear D. Germline CDR1 and CDR2: SQVTM and ANQGSEA. CDR3 length: 13 residues. The V end was cut by 5 bases, the J end by 0 bases, with 8 bases between. Here the CDR3 reads CSVRISSGNTIYF. The CDR3 DNA sequence: TGCAGCGTTAGGATCAGCTCTGGAAACACCATATATTTT.

This clonotype was counted a single time. V is TRBV5-1 and J is TRBJ2-1; a possible D gene is TRBD2 (6 bases). Per germline, CDR1 SGHRS and CDR2 YFSETQ. V lost 2 bases, J lost 5 bases, and 17 bases lay in between. The CDR3 loop spans 16 amino acids. The CDR3 bases are TGCGCCAGCAGCTTTCGCGGGACGGCATCAGACAATGAGCAGTTCTTC. It specifies CASSFRGTASDNEQFF. Supplemented by reference TRBV5-1 and TRBJ2-1, the full variable domain reads KAGVTQTPRYLIKTRGQQVTLSCSPISGHRSVSWYQQTPGQGLQFLFEYFSETQRNKGNFPGRFSGRQFSNSRSEMNVSTLELGDSALYLCASSFRGTASDNEQFFGPGTRLTVL.

The chain couples TRBV7-2 to TRBJ2-1; D remains ambiguous. This CDR3 is 14 amino acids long. With 4 bases removed from V and 3 bases from J, the gap between germline ends came to 10 bases. Germline V lookup: CDR1 SGHTA, CDR2 FQGNSA. In DNA, the CDR3 is TGTGCCAGCAGCTCCACTCTTTTCTACAATGAGCAGTTCTTC. Translation: CASSSTLFYNEQFF.

The V gene is TRBV11-2, the J gene TRBJ2-7; 7 nucleotides match TRBD1. Germline V lookup: CDR1 SGHAT, CDR2 FQNNGV. This CDR3 region has 14 residues. The V and J ends lost 0 bases and 3 bases, in that order; junction bases with no gene match: 2. The CDR3, as DNA: TGTGCCAGCAGCTTAGAATGGACAGGCTACGAGCAGTACTTC. Translation: CASSLEWTGYEQYF. The complete variable domain, with remaining parts taken from reference TRBV11-2 and TRBJ2-7, reads EAGVAQSPRYKIIEKRQSVAFWCNPISGHATLYWYQQILGQGPKLLIQFQNNGVVDDSQLPKDRFSAERLKGVDSTLKIQPAKLEDSAVYLCASSLEWTGYEQYFGPGTRLTVT.

In its sample, this clonotype was seen a few times. V is TRBV5-1 and J is TRBJ1-6; D may be TRBD1 (5 bases). CDR1 and CDR2 (germline): SGHRS, YFSETQ. Trimming took off 4 bases at V and 9 bases at J, with 11 bases between the two ends. The CDR3 covers 13 residues. The CDR3 DNA sequence: TGCGCCAGCAGCGCCGAGGGGCTTTCACCCCTCCACTTT. It translates to CASSAEGLSPLHF.

This chain's CDR3 is CASSLPLLGLNTGELFF. As DNA, the CDR3 is TGTGCCAGCAGCTTACCTCTGTTAGGCCTAAACACCGGGGAGCTGTTTTTT. The chain carries TRBV7-2 and TRBJ2-2; D not certain. This CDR3 contains 17 residues. V lost 2 bases, J lost 2 bases, and 15 bases lay in between. Looked up from germline, CDR1 is SGHTA and CDR2 is FQGNSA.

There are a few counts of this clonotype. The chain carries TRBV4-1 and TRBJ2-6; D perhaps matches TRBD2 (6 bases). This CDR3 comprises 15 residues. Germline V lookup: CDR1 MGHRA, CDR2 YSYEKL. Trimming shortened V by 3 bases and J by 2 bases, and 8 bases separated the two germline ends. CDR3 in DNA: TGCGCCAGCAGCCACAGGGAGGCTGGGGCCAACGTCCTGACTTTC. This gives the protein CASSHREAGANVLTF.

This clonotype was detected ten times or more. This sequence joins TRBV12-3 or TRBV12-4 and TRBJ1-2, with D tentatively TRBD1 (6 bases). Trimming cost V 5 bases and J 7 bases, with 11 bases left between them. The CDR3 covers 12 residues. CDR3 coding DNA: TGTGCCAGCAGTCGCTCAGGGGTTGGCTACACCTTC. Protein sequence: CASSRSGVGYTF.

The table lists this clonotype with a few counts. The rearrangement joins TRBV7-9 to TRBJ2-5, with D possibly being TRBD2 (6 bases). The V gene lost 5 bases and the J gene lost 0 bases, with 13 bases spanning the gap. The CDR3 contains 15 residues. Per germline, CDR1 SEHNR and CDR2 FQNEAQ (reference sequence). CDR3 DNA: TGTGCCAGCAGCGCGGGGCAGATGTACCAAGAGACCCAGTACTTC. This translates into CASSAGQMYQETQYF.

This clonotype was counted ten times or more. This sequence joins TRBV18 and TRBJ1-1, with D maybe TRBD1 (5 bases). Germline lookup yields CDR1 KGHSH and CDR2 LQKENI. The CDR3 has 15 amino acids. V was shortened by 3 bases and J by 4 bases, with 15 bases between the two germline ends. Written as DNA, the CDR3 is TGTGCCAGCTCACCTACTACCGGGACTCTCACTGAAGCTTTCTTT. Protein sequence: CASSPTTGTLTEAFF. The full variable domain, in which reference TRBV18 and TRBJ1-1 provide the parts outside the CDR3, is NAGVMQNPRHLVRRRGQEARLRCSPMKGHSHVYWYRQLPEEGLKFMVYLQKENIIDESGMPKERFSAEFPKEGPSILRIQQVVRGDSAAYFCASSPTTGTLTEAFFGQGTRLTVV.

This clonotype came up a few times. The chain recombines TRBV12-3 or TRBV12-4 with TRBJ2-7; possible D gene TRBD1, 6 bases. The CDR3 has 13 amino acids. Trimming shortened V by 3 bases and J by 3 bases, and 9 bases separated the two germline ends. The DNA for the CDR3 is TGTGCCAGCAGTTTTGGGGACAACTACGAGCAGTACTTC. It yields the protein CASSFGDNYEQYF.

This clonotype occurred a few times. CDR3 sequence reads: CASRHRRMEGETQYF. CDR3 in DNA: TGTGCCAGCAGGCACCGGCGAATGGAAGGAGAGACCCAGTACTTC. This chain uses TRBV7-2 with TRBJ2-5, with no clear D. With 6 bases removed from V and 4 bases from J, the gap between germline ends came to 18 bases. The germline CDR1 and CDR2 sequences are SGHTA and FQGNSA. The CDR3 covers 15 residues.

The V call is TRBV3-1, the J call TRBJ1-1; no definite D call. Germline V gene data show CDR1 as LGHDT and CDR2 as YNNKEL (reference sequence). The CDR3 is 12 amino acids. V was trimmed by 2 bases and J by 6 bases, leaving 7 bases between them. Here the CDR3 reads CASSQPSAEAFF. The CDR3, as DNA: TGTGCCAGCAGCCAACCCTCGGCTGAAGCTTTCTTT.

This clonotype has more than one count but fewer than ten. This chain uses TRBV6-2 or TRBV6-3 with TRBJ2-7; D may correspond to TRBD1 or TRBD2 (5 bases each). Between the trimmed V and J ends, which lost 4 bases and 2 bases, there was a span of 12 bases. Germline CDR1 is MNHEY and CDR2 is SVGEGT. The CDR3 sequence is 14 residues long. The CDR3 coding sequence is TGTGCCAGCAGTTCGGGGACGGGTCCCTACGAGCAGTACTTC. Its protein is CASSSGTGPYEQYF.

This clonotype was seen at least ten times. This sequence joins TRBV29-1 and TRBJ1-1; D ambiguous. Germline V gene lookup returns CDR1 SQVTM and CDR2 ANQGSEA. V was pared by 1 base and J by 5 bases, with 8 bases between. The length of the CDR3 is 12 residues. The CDR3 sequence: CSVEVPPTEAFF. Here the CDR3 DNA reads TGCAGCGTTGAAGTTCCACCGACTGAAGCTTTCTTT.

V and J are TRBV6-2 or TRBV6-3 and TRBJ2-5, with TRBD1 matching over 7 bases. The V gene's germline CDR1 is MNHEY and CDR2 SVGEGT. The trim removed 9 bases at V and 4 bases at J, leaving 8 bases unmatched. This CDR3 region has 13 residues. This chain's CDR3 is CASVPGTAETQYF. CDR3 DNA sequence: TGTGCCAGTGTACCCGGGACAGCAGAGACCCAGTACTTC.

The chain combines TRBV20-1 with TRBJ1-4, with D possibly TRBD1 on 6 matching bases. V dropped 2 bases and J dropped 7 bases, with 14 bases sitting between them. Germline CDR1 DFQATT, CDR2 SNEGSKA (reference sequence). This CDR3 spans 14 amino acids. CDR3 bases: TGCAGTGCTAGACCTACGGGGGCCGGTGAAAAACTGTTTTTT. This gives the protein CSARPTGAGEKLFF.

The J gene is TRBJ2-2, the V gene TRBV7-9; 7 bases are a match to TRBD1. Germline CDR1 reads SEHNR; CDR2 reads FQNEAQ (reference sequence). There are 17 residues in the CDR3. V was clipped by 4 bases and J by 8 bases; unmatched bases: 16. CDR3 residues: CASSSVGGQVPKGELFF. The CDR3 DNA sequence: TGTGCCAGCAGCTCAGTAGGCGGACAGGTACCCAAAGGGGAGCTGTTTTTT. Looking up the rest from reference TRBV7-9 and TRBJ2-2 gives the full variable domain: DTGVSQNPRHKITKRGQNVTFRCDPISEHNRLYWYRQTLGQGPEFLTYFQNEAQLEKSRLLSDRFSAERPKGSFSTLEIQRTEQGDSAMYLCASSSVGGQVPKGELFFGEGSRLTVL.

There are a few counts of this clonotype. The chain uses TRBV7-6 and TRBJ2-2; perhaps TRBD2 as D (6 bases). This CDR3 has 16 amino acids. V shed 1 base and J shed 9 bases, with 18 bases lying between them. The V gene's germline CDR1 is SGHVS and CDR2 FNYEAQ. The CDR3 sequence is CASSLGGGGQTWELFF. DNA for the CDR3: TGTGCCAGCAGCTTAGGGGGAGGAGGCCAAACCTGGGAGCTGTTTTTT.

The table lists this clonotype with many counts. The genes are TRBV12-3 or TRBV12-4 and TRBJ1-6, with 12 bases fitting TRBD1. After removal of 5 bases from V and 8 bases from J, the junction contained 7 bases not matched to a gene. This CDR3 spans 16 amino acids. CDR3 protein: CASSLGTGGAYSPLHF. The CDR3 DNA reads as TGTGCCAGCAGTCTAGGGACAGGGGGCGCGTATTCACCCCTCCACTTT.

Many counts were recorded for this clonotype. J is TRBJ2-6 and V is TRBV11-2; D not certain. The CDR3 has 17 amino acids. The V and J ends lost 5 bases and 0 bases respectively, with 14 bases between them. Germline CDR1 reads SGHAT; CDR2 reads FQNNGV. The CDR3 DNA is TGTGCCAGCAGCGAAGACGAACGGGTCTCTGGGGCCAACGTCCTGACTTTC. This codes for CASSEDERVSGANVLTF.

This clonotype came up a few times. The V call is TRBV6-2 or TRBV6-3, the J call TRBJ2-7; TRBD1 matches at 9 bases. Germline V gene data show CDR1 as MNHEY and CDR2 as SVGEGT. Trimming at V came to 6 bases and at J to 2 bases, leaving 5 bases not matched to a gene. The CDR3 spans 14 residues. The CDR3 coding sequence is TGTGCCAGCAGCCCCGGGACAGGGCCCTACGAGCAGTACTTC. Its translation is CASSPGTGPYEQYF.

This clonotype was detected a few times. The chain joins TRBV28 to TRBJ1-2; TRBD1 matches at 7 bases. Germline V gives CDR1 MDHEN, CDR2 SYDVKM. The CDR3 is 15 residues long. With V trimmed by 5 bases and J by 8 bases, 14 bases remained unmatched. The DNA for the CDR3 is TGTGCCAGCAGTCCCTCGACAGGGAGGATCGAAGGCTACACCTTC. Its translation is CASSPSTGRIEGYTF.

This clonotype appeared many times. The V gene is TRBV7-9, the J gene TRBJ1-4, with D hard to call. V lost 5 bases to trimming and J lost 0 bases, with 13 bases between them. The CDR3 extends over 16 amino acids. Germline V gives CDR1 SEHNR, CDR2 FQNEAQ (reference sequence). Written as DNA, the CDR3 is TGTGCCAGCAGCCCGGGGTCTCTTGCAACTAATGAAAAACTGTTTTTT. Encoded protein: CASSPGSLATNEKLFF.

This clonotype was counted only a few times. This rearrangement joins TRBV6-5 to TRBJ1-1, with TRBD1 matching 8 bases. Trimming removed 0 bases from V and 5 bases from J; junction bases left unmatched: 2. The CDR3 loop spans 14 amino acids. CDR1 and CDR2 (germline): MNHEY, SVGAGI. The CDR3 DNA follows: TGTGCCAGCAGTTACTCACAGGGGGGGACTGAAGCTTTCTTT. Translated, it gives CASSYSQGGTEAFF.

The V gene is TRBV15, the J gene TRBJ2-7; 7 nucleotides agree with TRBD1. Germline assignment: CDR1 LNHNV and CDR2 YYDKDF (reference sequence). The length of the CDR3 is 15 residues. J was trimmed by 2 bases and V by 5 bases; bases with no gene match: 9. Written as DNA, the CDR3 is TGTGCCACCAGCGTAACAGGGGTTCCCGCCTACGAGCAGTACTTC. Translation: CATSVTGVPAYEQYF.

As for this clonotype: A junction end diverges from the germline sequence, so it may reflect a read error. The rearrangement uses TRBV12-3 or TRBV12-4 and TRBJ2-1, with TRBD2 matching over 8 bases. The CDR3 has 15 residues. The CDR3 DNA reads TGTGCCAGCAGTCTAGCGGGTATCTCCTACAATGAGCAGTTCTTC. The encoded protein is CASSLAGISYNEQFF.

The chain employs TRBV6-2 or TRBV6-3 and TRBJ2-7; 8 nucleotides align to TRBD1. After removal of 2 bases from V and 0 bases from J, the junction contained 12 bases not matched to a gene. The CDR3 sequence is 18 residues long. From germline, CDR1 is MNHEY and CDR2 SVGEGT. CDR3 bases: TGTGCCAGCAGTTACGTTTTCGGGACAGGTAAACCCTCCTACGAGCAGTACTTC. Protein sequence: CASSYVFGTGKPSYEQYF.

The rearrangement uses TRBV29-1 and TRBJ2-2; D is possibly TRBD1 or TRBD2 (5 bases each). The germline V gene has CDR1 SQVTM and CDR2 ANQGSEA. Trimming removed 4 bases at V and 6 bases at J, with 9 bases between. This CDR3 is 12 amino acids long. CDR3 loop: CSVVWGSGELFF. The CDR3 DNA reads as TGCAGCGTTGTGTGGGGGTCCGGGGAGCTGTTTTTT.

This clonotype was detected many times. V gene TRBV29-1 combines with J gene TRBJ2-4; 9 bases fit TRBD1. J lost 7 bases, V lost 7 bases, and 8 bases had no gene match. Germline V gene lookup returns CDR1 SQVTM and CDR2 ANQGSEA. The CDR3 spans 13 residues. The CDR3: CSALMDRGNIQYF. DNA for the CDR3: TGCAGCGCCTTGATGGACAGGGGCAACATTCAGTACTTC.